The 24 T cell receptor beta chains below come from one sample, sequenced in a study of blood T cell repertoires in COVID-19. The method was immunoSEQ multiplex PCR; TCRdb's version includes in-frame clones alone and lacks a portion of them. The profile covers about 20,000 clones, with approximately 85% appearing a single time and roughly three fifths taken by the ten largest. The sequencing sample was made of peripheral blood. The receptors were gathered from a man aged 80 or over with acute or convalescent COVID-19.

The chain uses TRBV6-6 and TRBJ1-1; 10 bases are a match to TRBD1. V was clipped by 5 bases and J by 5 bases; unmatched bases: 2. Germline V CDR1 and CDR2: MNHNY, SVGAGI (reference sequence). The CDR3 is made up of 13 amino acids. The CDR3 loop reads CASSGQGVTEAFF. The CDR3 DNA sequence: TGTGCCAGCAGTGGACAGGGGGTTACTGAAGCTTTCTTT.

The chain joins TRBV10-3 to TRBJ1-2, with 10 nucleotides matching TRBD1. CDR3 length: 14 residues. Germline trimming cut 2 bases from V and 4 bases from J; bases unmatched to any gene: 1. Germline V gene data show CDR1 as ENHRY and CDR2 as SYGVKD. CDR3 protein: CAISERDRGYGYTF. Here the CDR3 DNA reads TGTGCCATCAGTGAGCGGGACAGGGGCTATGGCTACACCTTC.

The gene calls are TRBV19 and TRBJ2-4; 9 bases fit TRBD1. The V segment lost 9 bases and the J segment 3 bases; nucleotides outside the gene matches: 9. Germline CDR1 reads LNHDA; CDR2 reads SQIVND (reference sequence). The CDR3 is made up of 15 amino acids. The DNA of the CDR3 is TGTGCCAGCTCGACAGGGGGAAGTAGCAAAAACATTCAGTACTTC. It codes for CASSTGGSSKNIQYF.

The count of this clone is one. This chain joins TRBV9 and TRBJ1-3, with TRBD1 as a possible D gene (5 bases). Trimming cost V 0 bases and J 0 bases, with 13 bases left between them. Germline V CDR1 and CDR2: SGDLS, YYNGEE. This CDR3 is built from 17 residues. The CDR3 loop is CASSVGLNRFSGNTIYF. In DNA form, the CDR3 reads TGTGCCAGCAGCGTAGGTCTTAACAGGTTCTCTGGAAACACCATATATTTT.

V is TRBV27 and J is TRBJ1-2; TRBD1 matches at 8 bases. Trimming at V came to 5 bases and at J to 6 bases, leaving 8 bases not matched to a gene. The CDR3 is made up of 14 amino acids. In germline, CDR1 is MNHEY, CDR2 SMNVEV (reference sequence). CDR3 coding DNA: TGTGCCAGCAGTCCGAGGACAGGGTGGGATGGCTACACCTTC. It is translated as CASSPRTGWDGYTF.

CDR3 DNA sequence: TGTGCCTGGAGTGTATATATAGCGCCCTACGAGCAGTACTTC. It is translated as CAWSVYIAPYEQYF. The V and J genes are TRBV30 and TRBJ2-7; TRBD2 might be the D (5 bases). From germline, CDR1 is GTSNPN and CDR2 SVGIG (reference sequence). V lost 0 bases to trimming and J lost 2 bases, with 11 bases between them. The CDR3 spans 14 residues.

CDR3 protein: CASSQVVSGRAKEQFF. CDR3 in DNA: TGCGCCAGCAGCCAAGTAGTTAGCGGGAGGGCCAAAGAGCAGTTCTTC. The chain recombines TRBV4-3 with TRBJ2-1, with TRBD2 identical over 11 bases. V was pared by 1 base and J by 10 bases, with 9 bases of the junction left unmatched. The CDR3 consists of 16 residues. Germline V CDR1 and CDR2: LGHNA, YSLEER.

The chain joins TRBV2 to TRBJ2-7; TRBD1 might be the D (7 bases). V was pared by 2 bases and J by 5 bases, with 13 bases between. From germline, CDR1 is SNHLY and CDR2 FYNNEI. This CDR3 region has 14 residues. In nucleotides, the CDR3 is TGTGCCAGCAGTGAATCCAGGGGGGTGGACGAGCAGTACGTC. It specifies CASSESRGVDEQYV.

The chain couples TRBV7-9 to TRBJ1-2, with 7 nucleotides matching TRBD1. This CDR3 contains 14 residues. V trimming: 5 bases; J trimming: 4 bases; junction bases outside the gene matches: 7. CDR1 and CDR2 from the germline V gene are SEHNR and FQNEAQ (reference sequence). CDR3 protein: CASSRGQLGYGYTF. As DNA, the CDR3 is TGTGCCAGCAGCCGGGGACAGCTTGGCTATGGCTACACCTTC.

The rearrangement links TRBV7-3 to TRBJ2-2, with 9 bases fitting TRBD1. The CDR3 loop spans 17 amino acids. CDR1 is SGHTA and CDR2 is FQGTGA in the germline V gene. Germline trimming cut 5 bases from V and 5 bases from J; bases unmatched to any gene: 12. The CDR3 DNA reads as TGTGCCAGCAGCCTTTACTTGGGACAGGGTGGTACCGGGGAGCTGTTTTTT. It codes for CASSLYLGQGGTGELFF.

The rearrangement links TRBV18 to TRBJ1-1; D gene uncertain. The germline V gene encodes CDR1 KGHSH and CDR2 LQKENI. With 0 bases removed from V and 5 bases from J, the gap between germline ends came to 16 bases. This CDR3 spans 16 amino acids. CDR3 sequence reads: CASSPPGVGASTEAFF. As DNA, the CDR3 is TGTGCCAGCTCACCACCTGGAGTAGGAGCGTCGACTGAAGCTTTCTTT.

The chain combines TRBV7-2 with TRBJ2-3; D remains unclear. The germline V gene encodes CDR1 SGHTA and CDR2 FQGNSA. This CDR3 contains 13 residues. Deletions cut 5 bases from V and 6 bases from J, with 12 bases between. In DNA, the CDR3 is TGTGCCAGCAGCACGCGAGCCATTGATACGCAGTATTTT. The encoded protein is CASSTRAIDTQYF.

The chain recombines TRBV5-6 with TRBJ2-1, with 9 bases fitting TRBD2. V lost 0 bases and J lost 8; bases outside the gene matches: 6. CDR1 is SGHDT, CDR2 YYEEEE, per germline. The CDR3 is 15 residues long. DNA for the CDR3: TGTGCCAGCAGCTTGGTTAGCGGGAGTTTACATGAGCAGTTCTTC. Protein sequence: CASSLVSGSLHEQFF.

This clone has just one count. This chain uses TRBV6-5 with TRBJ1-1; the D is unclear. Germline lookup yields CDR1 MNHEY and CDR2 SVGAGI. The CDR3 has 13 amino acids. V was shortened by 5 bases and J by 5 bases, with 12 bases between the two germline ends. The CDR3 region has the DNA TGTGCCAGCAGTCGCCGTTCGAGGACTGAAGCTTTCTTT. Its protein is CASSRRSRTEAFF.

V gene TRBV5-1 combines with J gene TRBJ2-1, with D perhaps matching TRBD1 (5 bases). This CDR3 spans 16 amino acids. Germline values: CDR1 SGHRS, CDR2 YFSETQ. The V gene lost 2 bases and the J gene lost 1 base, with 13 bases spanning the gap. CDR3 nucleotides: TGCGCCAGCAGCTTAGTACAGGAGTCTTCCTACAATGAGCAGTTCTTC. As protein: CASSLVQESSYNEQFF.

DNA for the CDR3: TGTGCCAGCTCACCGAGTCGAAATGAAAAACTGTTTTTT. It is translated as CASSPSRNEKLFF. V gene TRBV18 combines with J gene TRBJ1-4; D not resolved. The germline V and J ends were trimmed by 3 bases and 5 bases, with 7 bases remaining between them. The CDR3 totals 13 residues. Germline V gives CDR1 KGHSH, CDR2 LQKENI.

This clone was detected ten times or more. The chain joins TRBV30 to TRBJ1-2; D call uncertain. Germline assignment: CDR1 GTSNPN and CDR2 SVGIG (reference sequence). CDR3 length: 13 residues. Trimming left V 0 bases short and J 4 bases short, with 9 bases between. The CDR3 here is CAWSVATAYGYTF. CDR3 DNA: TGTGCCTGGAGTGTAGCGACCGCCTATGGCTACACCTTC.

The table lists this clone with a count of one. The CDR3 region has the DNA TGTGCCAGCAGTGAAAGGGAGGGGATGGGAAACTACGAGCAGTACTTC. Residues: CASSEREGMGNYEQYF. This chain uses TRBV6-1 with TRBJ2-7; TRBD2 aligns across 7 bases. Trimming removed 2 bases from V and 3 bases from J; junction bases left unmatched: 10. This CDR3 contains 16 residues. Germline loops: CDR1 MNHNS, CDR2 SASEGT.

The J gene is TRBJ1-6, the V gene TRBV11-1, with D possibly being TRBD1 (5 bases). The germline CDR1 and CDR2 sequences are SGHAT and FQDESV (reference sequence). The CDR3 loop spans 15 amino acids. V was cut by 6 bases and J by 5 bases, with 14 bases left in between. For the CDR3, the DNA is TGTGCCAGCAGTTCGCAGGGTGCCGATAATTCACCCCTCCACTTT. Its protein is CASSSQGADNSPLHF.

V gene TRBV19 combines with J gene TRBJ1-1, with 11 bases fitting TRBD1. This CDR3 is built from 14 residues. Germline V gene data show CDR1 as LNHDA and CDR2 as SQIVND (reference sequence). After removal of 5 bases from V and 5 bases from J, the junction contained 4 bases not matched to a gene. The CDR3 region is CASSSDRGLTEAFF. In DNA form, the CDR3 reads TGTGCCAGTAGTTCGGACAGGGGGCTGACTGAAGCTTTCTTT.

The CDR3 loop is CASSRSSDEQFF. The CDR3, as DNA: TGTGCCAGCAGCCGTTCTAGCGATGAGCAGTTCTTC. This chain uses TRBV2 with TRBJ2-1, with TRBD2 as a possible D gene (6 bases). CDR1 is SNHLY and CDR2 is FYNNEI in the germline V gene. There are 12 residues in the CDR3. V shed 6 bases and J shed 8 bases, with 11 bases lying between them.

The table lists this clone with a few counts. The sample holds other DNA sequences that translate to the same CDR3. The V call is TRBV6-1, the J call TRBJ2-5, with 7 nucleotides matching TRBD1. CDR3 length: 14 amino acids. With 0 bases clipped from V and 3 bases from J, the junction kept 1 base outside the gene matches. CDR1 and CDR2 (germline): MNHNS, SASEGT. This CDR3 reads CASSEADREETQYF. The CDR3 nucleotides read TGTGCCAGCAGTGAAGCTGACAGGGAAGAGACCCAGTACTTC.

This clone has a handful of counts. The rearrangement uses TRBV6-4 and TRBJ1-1, with TRBD1 matching 8 bases. The V gene's germline CDR1 is MRHNA and CDR2 SNTAGT. The V segment lost 2 bases and the J segment 4 bases; nucleotides outside the gene matches: 3. The CDR3 sequence is 14 residues long. The CDR3 loop reads CASSDTDRGTEAFF. For the CDR3, the DNA is TGTGCCAGCAGTGACACCGACAGGGGCACTGAAGCTTTCTTT.

The V gene is TRBV7-6, the J gene TRBJ2-1; 9 positions match TRBD2. V lost 2 bases and J lost 7; bases outside the gene matches: 9. The CDR3 length is 16 residues. Germline V CDR1 and CDR2: SGHVS, FNYEAQ. This CDR3 reads CASSLLREGPINEQFF. CDR3 nucleotide sequence: TGTGCCAGCAGCTTATTGCGGGAGGGCCCGATAAATGAGCAGTTCTTC.